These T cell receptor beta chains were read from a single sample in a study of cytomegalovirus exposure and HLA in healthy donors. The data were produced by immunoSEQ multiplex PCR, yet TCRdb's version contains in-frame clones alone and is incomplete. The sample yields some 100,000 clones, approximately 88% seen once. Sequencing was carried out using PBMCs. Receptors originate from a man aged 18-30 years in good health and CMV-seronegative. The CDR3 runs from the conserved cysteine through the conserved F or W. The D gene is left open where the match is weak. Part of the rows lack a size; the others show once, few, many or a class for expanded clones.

CDR3nt: TGTGCCAGCAGCTTGGGGTGGGGACGGGGGGATTATGGCTACACCTTC
CDR3aa: CASSLGWGRGDYGYTF
v_gene: TRBV5-4
j_gene: TRBJ1-2
abundance: -
d_gene: -

CDR3nt: TGTGCCAGCAGCCTAACAGGGGGCTCAGGACAGCCCCAGCATTTT
CDR3aa: CASSLTGGSGQPQHF
v_gene: TRBV7-2
j_gene: TRBJ1-5
abundance: -
d_gene: TRBD1

CDR3nt: TGTGCCAGCAGTTTAATGGAGGGGTATAGCAATCAGCCCCAGCATTTT
CDR3aa: CASSLMEGYSNQPQHF
v_gene: TRBV28
j_gene: TRBJ1-5
abundance: -
d_gene: -

CDR3nt: TGCAGCGTTGCCCGACAGGGTTCAGGCGAGCAGTACTTC
CDR3aa: CSVARQGSGEQYF
v_gene: TRBV29-1
j_gene: TRBJ2-7
abundance: -
d_gene: TRBD1

CDR3nt: TGTGCCAGCAGCTTCTCCGGAGACTCTGGAAACACCATATATTTT
CDR3aa: CASSFSGDSGNTIYF
v_gene: TRBV7-2
j_gene: TRBJ1-3
abundance: once
d_gene: -

CDR3nt: TGTGCCAGCAGCTTAGACAACTCCTACAATGAGCAGTTCTTC
CDR3aa: CASSLDNSYNEQFF
v_gene: TRBV7-2
j_gene: TRBJ2-1
abundance: -
d_gene: -

CDR3nt: TGCGCCAGCAGCTCGACAGGGGGCGCTTACACCGGGGAGCTGTTTTTT
CDR3aa: CASSSTGGAYTGELFF
v_gene: TRBV5-1
j_gene: TRBJ2-2
abundance: -
d_gene: TRBD1

CDR3nt: TGTGCCAGCAGCTTATCCCTGACAGGTTATTCACCCCTCCACTTT
CDR3aa: CASSLSLTGYSPLHF
v_gene: TRBV7-9
j_gene: TRBJ1-6
abundance: -
d_gene: -

CDR3nt: TGCGCCAGCAGCTTGGAGTCCTCGGGCACAGATACGCAGTATTTT
CDR3aa: CASSLESSGTDTQYF
v_gene: TRBV5-1
j_gene: TRBJ2-3
abundance: -
d_gene: -

CDR3nt: TGCAGCGTGGGGACTATGAACACTGAAGCTTTCTTT
CDR3aa: CSVGTMNTEAFF
v_gene: TRBV29-1
j_gene: TRBJ1-1
abundance: -
d_gene: -

CDR3nt: TGTGCCAGCAGCACCGACAGGAGGTTCAGCTACGAGCAGTACTTC
CDR3aa: CASSTDRRFSYEQYF
v_gene: TRBV27
j_gene: TRBJ2-7
abundance: -
d_gene: -

CDR3nt: TGTGCCAGCAGCTTATACCAGGGATCGGGCTACACCTTC
CDR3aa: CASSLYQGSGYTF
v_gene: TRBV7-9
j_gene: TRBJ1-2
abundance: -
d_gene: -

CDR3nt: TGTGCCAGCAGTTTAGTAAGGGAGACTGAAGCTTTCTTT
CDR3aa: CASSLVRETEAFF
v_gene: TRBV28
j_gene: TRBJ1-1
abundance: -
d_gene: -

CDR3nt: TGTGCCAGCAGCCAGGGAATGAACACTGAAGCTTTCTTT
CDR3aa: CASSQGMNTEAFF
v_gene: TRBV2
j_gene: TRBJ1-1
abundance: -
d_gene: -

CDR3nt: TGCGCCAGCAGCGGGGACAGCTCTGGAAACACCATATATTTT
CDR3aa: CASSGDSSGNTIYF
v_gene: TRBV5-1
j_gene: TRBJ1-3
abundance: -
d_gene: TRBD1

CDR3nt: TGTGCCAGCAGTTACTCGAGAGGGAACACTGAAGCTTTCTTT
CDR3aa: CASSYSRGNTEAFF
v_gene: TRBV6-5
j_gene: TRBJ1-1
abundance: -
d_gene: -

CDR3nt: TGTGCCAGCAGTTTAGGTTACACAGGGGTGCCGAAGCAGTTCTTC
CDR3aa: CASSLGYTGVPKQFF
v_gene: TRBV28
j_gene: TRBJ2-1
abundance: -
d_gene: TRBD1